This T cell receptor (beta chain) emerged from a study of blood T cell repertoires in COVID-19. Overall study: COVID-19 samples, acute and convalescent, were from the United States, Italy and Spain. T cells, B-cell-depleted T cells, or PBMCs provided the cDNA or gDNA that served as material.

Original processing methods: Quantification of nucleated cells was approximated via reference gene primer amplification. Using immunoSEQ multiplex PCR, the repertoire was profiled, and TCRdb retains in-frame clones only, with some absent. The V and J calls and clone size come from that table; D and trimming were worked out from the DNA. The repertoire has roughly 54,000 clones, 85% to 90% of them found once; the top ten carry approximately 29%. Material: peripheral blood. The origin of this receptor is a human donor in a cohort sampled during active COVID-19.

Here the CDR3 DNA reads TGTGCCACCAGCAGACGCCAAGGGGCCAGCCAGGGGGAGCTGTTTTTT. Its protein product is CATSRRQGASQGELFF. The V call is TRBV15, the J call TRBJ2-2; maybe TRBD1 (5 bases). CDR1 is LNHNV and CDR2 is YYDKDF in the germline V gene (reference sequence). This CDR3 region has 16 residues. Deletions cut 2 bases from V and 8 bases from J, with 18 bases between. Filled out from reference TRBV15 and TRBJ2-2, the complete variable domain reads DAMVIQNPRYQVTQFGKPVTLSCSQTLNHNVMYWYQQKSSQAPKLLFHYYDKDFNNEADTPDNFQSRRPNTSFCFLDIRSPGLGDTAMYLCATSRRQGASQGELFFGEGSRLTVL.